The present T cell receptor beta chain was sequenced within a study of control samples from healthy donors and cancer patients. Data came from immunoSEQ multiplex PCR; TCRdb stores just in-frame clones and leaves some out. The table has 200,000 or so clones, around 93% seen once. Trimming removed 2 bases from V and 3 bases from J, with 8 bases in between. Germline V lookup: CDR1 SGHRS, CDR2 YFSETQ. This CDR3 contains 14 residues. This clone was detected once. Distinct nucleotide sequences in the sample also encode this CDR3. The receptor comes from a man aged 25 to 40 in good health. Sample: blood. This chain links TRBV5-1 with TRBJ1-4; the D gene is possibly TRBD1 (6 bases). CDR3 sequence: CASSFGQPNEKLFF. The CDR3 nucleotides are TGCGCCAGCAGCTTTGGACAGCCTAATGAAAAACTGTTTTTT.